One and the same sample provided the 31 T cell receptor beta chains below, sequenced in a study of blood T cell repertoires in COVID-19. Data came from immunoSEQ multiplex PCR; TCRdb stores just in-frame clones and leaves some out. Among 62,000 or so clones listed, under 80% were seen once. The specimen sequenced was peripheral blood. The receptor source for this set is a human donor in a cohort sampled during active COVID-19.

This clone was found a few times. The chain couples TRBV19 to TRBJ1-6, with 8 bases lining up with TRBD1. The V gene end was trimmed by 5 bases and the J gene end by 6 bases; junction bases not matched to a gene: 12. The CDR3 has 17 amino acids. The germline CDR1 and CDR2 sequences are LNHDA and SQIVND (reference sequence). The CDR3 DNA reads as TGTGCCAGTAGTGTCCGACAGGGGACGGACCCTAATTCACCCCTCCACTTT. This codes for CASSVRQGTDPNSPLHF.

V usage is TRBV5-5 and J usage is TRBJ1-2, with 7 bases identical to TRBD1. Germline V gives CDR1 SGHKS, CDR2 YYEKEE (reference sequence). This CDR3 is built from 14 residues. J was trimmed by 0 bases and V by 5 bases; bases with no gene match: 4. CDR3 sequence (DNA): TGTGCCAGCAGGCGGGACAGCACTAACTATGGCTACACCTTC. This gives the protein CASRRDSTNYGYTF.

The chain links TRBV6-5 to TRBJ2-3, with 7 bases lining up with TRBD1. The germline V gene has CDR1 MNHEY and CDR2 SVGAGI. This CDR3 region has 15 residues. The junction had 11 bases not matched to a gene; V was cut back by 6 bases and J by 5 bases. The CDR3 loop is CASSSAGGLKDTQYF. The CDR3 DNA sequence: TGTGCCAGCAGCTCAGCAGGGGGTTTGAAAGATACGCAGTATTTT.

This clone was detected only once. V is TRBV5-1 and J is TRBJ2-5; 8 bases map to TRBD2. V lost 5 bases, J lost 1 base, and 4 bases stayed unmatched. Germline-derived CDR1 and CDR2 are SGHRS and YFSETQ. CDR3 length equals 14 residues. DNA for the CDR3: TGCGCCAGCAGTACCGGGACTAGCCAAGAGACCCAGTACTTC. This sequence encodes CASSTGTSQETQYF.

This chain joins TRBV28 and TRBJ1-1; TRBD1 matches at 8 bases. The V gene end was trimmed by 2 bases and the J gene end by 4 bases; junction bases not matched to a gene: 6. This CDR3 contains 15 residues. Germline V CDR1 and CDR2: MDHEN, SYDVKM. CDR3 sequence: CASSLRRTGSTEAFF. The CDR3 nucleotides read TGTGCCAGCAGTTTACGCAGGACAGGGTCCACTGAAGCTTTCTTT.

V usage is TRBV6-6 and J usage is TRBJ1-1; D call uncertain. V lost 7 bases to trimming and J lost 1 base, with 10 bases between them. Per the germline V gene, CDR1 is MNHNY and CDR2 is SVGAGI (reference sequence). CDR3 length: 13 residues. CDR3 region: CASKPPSNTEAFF. The CDR3 nucleotides read TGTGCCAGCAAGCCCCCGTCGAACACTGAAGCTTTCTTT.

The V gene is TRBV5-1, the J gene TRBJ1-2; 7 bases line up with TRBD1. V trimming: 4 bases; J trimming: 8 bases; junction bases outside the gene matches: 8. This CDR3 has 13 residues. Germline CDR1 is SGHRS and CDR2 is YFSETQ. This chain's CDR3 is CASSADGQAGYTF. The DNA of the CDR3 is TGCGCCAGCAGCGCCGATGGACAGGCGGGCTACACCTTC.

This clone was seen at least ten times. The rearrangement links TRBV19 to TRBJ1-1, with 10 bases that match TRBD1. Germline V lookup: CDR1 LNHDA, CDR2 SQIVND (reference sequence). CDR3 size: 19 residues. The J segment lost 4 bases and the V segment lost 1 base, leaving 15 bases of the junction unmatched. This chain's CDR3 is CASSIGSPGQGTRGTEAFF. The CDR3 DNA follows: TGTGCCAGTAGTATAGGTTCCCCGGGACAGGGGACCCGAGGCACTGAAGCTTTCTTT.

The CDR3 nucleotides are TGTGCCAGCAGCGTAACAGGGGGCCCCGGAGGCTACACCTTC. Its protein is CASSVTGGPGGYTF. The rearrangement joins TRBV9 to TRBJ1-2, with TRBD1 identical over 9 bases. V trimming: 1 base; J trimming: 8 bases; junction bases outside the gene matches: 6. From germline, CDR1 is SGDLS and CDR2 YYNGEE. The CDR3 sequence is 14 residues long. Full variable domain (outside the CDR3, taken from reference TRBV9 and TRBJ1-2): DSGVTQTPKHLITATGQRVTLRCSPRSGDLSVYWYQQSLDQGLQFLIQYYNGEERAKGNILERFSAQQFPDLHSELNLSSLELGDSALYFCASSVTGGPGGYTFGSGTRLTVV.

This chain joins TRBV19 and TRBJ2-3; TRBD1 aligns across 11 bases. Germline V lookup: CDR1 LNHDA, CDR2 SQIVND (reference sequence). The CDR3 is made up of 17 amino acids. V was pared by 1 base and J by 0 bases, with 3 bases of the junction left unmatched. CDR3 protein: CASSIAGQGASTDTQYF. CDR3 bases: TGTGCCAGTAGTATAGCAGGACAGGGGGCGAGCACAGATACGCAGTATTTT.

The chain employs TRBV2 and TRBJ1-3; tentatively, D is TRBD1 (5 bases). The CDR3 covers 14 residues. Germline loops: CDR1 SNHLY, CDR2 FYNNEI. Trimming pared 8 bases from V and 1 base from J, leaving 12 bases between. The CDR3 loop reads CASGNGGSGNTIYF. The CDR3 DNA reads TGTGCCAGCGGAAATGGGGGGTCTGGAAACACCATATATTTT.

The sample holds a few counts of this clone. The rearrangement uses TRBV29-1 and TRBJ2-7, with 8 bases matching TRBD2. With V trimmed by 5 bases and J by 2 bases, 2 bases remained unmatched. The V gene's germline CDR1 is SQVTM and CDR2 ANQGSEA. This CDR3 region has 12 residues. The CDR3 DNA reads TGCAGCGTTCGAGCGGGGGCCTACGAGCAGTACTTC. Protein product: CSVRAGAYEQYF.

The sample holds a few counts of this clone. The genes are TRBV4-2 and TRBJ2-7; tentatively, D is TRBD1 (5 bases). The germline V and J ends were trimmed by 2 bases and 6 bases, with 11 bases remaining between them. In germline, CDR1 is LGHNA, CDR2 YNFKEQ. The CDR3 is 13 amino acids. The CDR3 DNA reads TGTGCCAGCAGCCAAACCACGACAGCCGAGCAGTACTTC. Translated, it gives CASSQTTTAEQYF.

The chain couples TRBV4-1 to TRBJ1-1; 11 positions agree with TRBD1. This CDR3 region has 16 residues. J was trimmed by 5 bases and V by 0 bases; bases with no gene match: 5. CDR1 MGHRA and CDR2 YSYEKL come from the germline V gene. The CDR3 here is CASSQDLGTGGTEAFF. For the CDR3, the DNA is TGCGCCAGCAGCCAAGATCTGGGGACAGGGGGGACTGAAGCTTTCTTT.

The gene calls are TRBV6-5 and TRBJ1-5; D remains ambiguous. Germline CDR1 and CDR2: MNHEY and SVGAGI. Trimming stripped 6 bases from V and 4 bases from J, with 7 bases between. CDR3 size: 12 residues. CDR3: CASSTNNQPQHF. In DNA, the CDR3 is TGTGCCAGCAGCACTAATAATCAGCCCCAGCATTTT.

The V and J genes are TRBV9 and TRBJ1-5, with unresolved D. CDR3 length: 15 residues. V gave up 0 bases and J gave up 0 bases, with 7 bases separating them. Germline V gene lookup returns CDR1 SGDLS and CDR2 YYNGEE. CDR3 nucleotides: TGTGCCAGCAGCGTAGACAGCCATAGCAATCAGCCCCAGCATTTT. It yields the protein CASSVDSHSNQPQHF.

This chain joins TRBV6-5 and TRBJ1-4; 8 positions agree with TRBD1. CDR1 is MNHEY and CDR2 is SVGAGI in the germline V gene. The trim removed 6 bases at V and 8 bases at J, leaving 8 bases unmatched. The CDR3 consists of 14 residues. The CDR3 loop reads CASSYRGIGEKLFF. CDR3 DNA sequence: TGTGCCAGCAGCTACAGGGGGATTGGCGAAAAACTGTTTTTT.

The chain recombines TRBV6-5 with TRBJ2-7, with D tentatively TRBD1 (7 bases). The germline V gene encodes CDR1 MNHEY and CDR2 SVGAGI. Deletions cut 6 bases from V and 11 bases from J, with 20 bases between. The length of the CDR3 is 13 residues. The CDR3 region has the DNA TGTGCCAGCAGCCCCCGATCTGGAGGGGGCGAGTACTTC. This translates into CASSPRSGGGEYF.

Comment on this clone: Other DNA variants within this sample encode the same CDR3. V is TRBV29-1 and J is TRBJ2-3, with TRBD1 identical over 7 bases. V gave up 4 bases and J gave up 0 bases; unmatched junction bases: 4. The CDR3 loop spans 14 amino acids. Per germline, CDR1 SQVTM and CDR2 ANQGSEA. Written as DNA, the CDR3 is TGCAGCGTTGGGGGGACAGCCAGCACAGATACGCAGTATTTT. Protein: CSVGGTASTDTQYF.

This chain joins TRBV27 and TRBJ2-5, with a tentative D call TRBD1 (5 bases). The CDR3 length is 14 residues. Looked up from germline, CDR1 is MNHEY and CDR2 is SMNVEV (reference sequence). With 3 bases removed from V and 4 bases from J, the gap between germline ends came to 12 bases. CDR3 in DNA: TGTGCCAGCAGTTTTGCCAGGGTGGGAGAGACCCAGTACTTC. This encodes CASSFARVGETQYF.

The chain combines TRBV3-1 (or the pseudogene TRBV3-2) with TRBJ1-6; the D gene is possibly TRBD1 (5 bases). The CDR3 contains 17 residues. Germline assignment: CDR1 LGHDT and CDR2 YNNKEL (reference sequence). Trimming removed 5 bases from V and 8 bases from J, with 22 bases in between. The CDR3 here is CASSFGAIPTTDSPLHF. In DNA form, the CDR3 reads TGTGCCAGCAGCTTTGGGGCCATCCCTACTACGGATTCACCCCTCCACTTT.

The rearrangement uses TRBV11-2 and TRBJ1-1; D gene unclear. The CDR3 has 14 residues. The germline V and J ends were trimmed by 1 base and 0 bases, with 6 bases remaining between them. Germline V gene lookup returns CDR1 SGHAT and CDR2 FQNNGV. The CDR3 DNA is TGTGCCAGCAGCTTAGCCCCCATGAACACTGAAGCTTTCTTT. Residues: CASSLAPMNTEAFF.

This clone was seen more than once but under ten times. The V and J genes are TRBV27 and TRBJ2-7, with 7 bases lining up with TRBD1. Germline V gene sequence: CDR1 MNHEY, CDR2 SMNVEV (reference sequence). V dropped 5 bases and J dropped 5; count of bases not matched to a gene: 12. The CDR3 has 15 residues. The CDR3 nucleotides are TGTGCCAGCAGTCCGAGGCCGGGACAGTCCCACGAGCAGTACTTC. Translating gives CASSPRPGQSHEQYF.

The chain couples TRBV19 to TRBJ2-2; 14 bases agree with TRBD2. The CDR3 contains 16 residues. Trimming at V came to 8 bases and at J to 4 bases, leaving 6 bases not matched to a gene. Germline V gives CDR1 LNHDA, CDR2 SQIVND (reference sequence). CDR3: CASATSGGAGTGELFF. The CDR3 nucleotides read TGTGCCAGTGCGACTAGCGGGGGGGCAGGCACCGGGGAGCTGTTTTTT. Complete variable domain (other parts from reference TRBV19 and TRBJ2-2): DGGITQSPKYLFRKEGQNVTLSCEQNLNHDAMYWYRQDPGQGLRLIYYSQIVNDFQKGDIAEGYSVSREKKESFPLTVTSAQKNPTAFYLCASATSGGAGTGELFFGEGSRLTVL.

This clone came up once. The CDR3 sequence: CASSAEVLATNEQFF. The DNA of the CDR3 is TGTGCCAGCAGCGCGGAGGTACTAGCGACGAATGAGCAGTTCTTC. This chain joins TRBV9 and TRBJ2-1; 7 positions agree with TRBD2. Looked up from germline, CDR1 is SGDLS and CDR2 is YYNGEE. The CDR3 spans 15 residues. V lost 3 bases to trimming and J lost 7 bases; unmatched junction nucleotides: 10.

The rearrangement joins TRBV2 to TRBJ2-1, with D tentatively TRBD1 (5 bases). With 3 bases removed from V and 2 bases from J, the gap between germline ends came to 11 bases. In germline, CDR1 is SNHLY, CDR2 FYNNEI. The CDR3 has 15 residues. The CDR3 here is CASSEDRGAYNEQFF. The CDR3 DNA sequence: TGTGCCAGCAGTGAGGATAGGGGCGCCTACAATGAGCAGTTCTTC.

The chain is built from TRBV7-2 and TRBJ2-2; tentative D call: TRBD2 (6 bases). Trimming took off 6 bases at V and 7 bases at J, with 15 bases between the two ends. The CDR3 contains 14 residues. The germline gives CDR1 SGHTA, CDR2 FQGNSA. The CDR3 DNA reads as TGTGCCAGCAGATCCGGGACTGGCCACGGGGAGCTGTTTTTT. Translating it yields CASRSGTGHGELFF.

The chain is built from TRBV15 and TRBJ2-2, with D unclear. Germline V lookup: CDR1 LNHNV, CDR2 YYDKDF (reference sequence). The V end was cut by 3 bases, the J end by 8 bases, with 7 bases between. The CDR3 totals 12 residues. CDR3 coding DNA: TGTGCCACCAGCAGGCCCGGGGGGGAGCTGTTTTTT. This gives the protein CATSRPGGELFF.

V is TRBV19 and J is TRBJ2-7; the D gene is possibly TRBD1 (6 bases). CDR3 size: 14 residues. V gave up 6 bases and J gave up 6 bases, with 18 bases separating them. Germline lookup yields CDR1 LNHDA and CDR2 SQIVND (reference sequence). CDR3 nucleotide sequence: TGTGCCAGTAGCTCAACAGGGATTCAAAGCGAGCAGTACTTC. Protein product: CASSSTGIQSEQYF.

This rearrangement joins TRBV7-6 to TRBJ2-1, with 9 bases that match TRBD1. The CDR3 extends over 18 amino acids. Germline trimming cut 5 bases from V and 0 bases from J; bases unmatched to any gene: 11. Germline V gene sequence: CDR1 SGHVS, CDR2 FNYEAQ. The CDR3 nucleotides are TGTGCCAGCAGCCAGGGACAGGGAGTTGGTGGCTCCTACAATGAGCAGTTCTTC. Amino acid sequence: CASSQGQGVGGSYNEQFF.

The genes are TRBV28 and TRBJ2-2; perhaps TRBD1 as D (6 bases). V gave up 5 bases and J gave up 1 base, with 8 bases separating them. The CDR3 spans 14 residues. Germline CDR1 and CDR2: MDHEN and SYDVKM. The DNA of the CDR3 is TGTGCCAGCAGTAAACAGGGGAACACCGGGGAGCTGTTTTTT. This codes for CASSKQGNTGELFF.